A selection of T cell receptor beta chains follows, all from one sample in a study of blood T cells in healthy people across ages. TCRdb processed the 5' RACE reads anew with MiXCR; each CDR3 protein has one entry. The sample contains about 1.8 million distinct CDR3 sequences, roughly 49% of which appear only once. The sample consisted of blood. The receptors here all came from a woman in her thirties or forties in good health. Each CDR3 is given with its conserved first and last residue. A D gene is named only where the DNA matches it firmly. Some rows mark clone size as missing; the rest say once, few, many or name a class of expanded clone.

d_call,j_call,v_call,clone_size,cdr3_aa,cdr3_nt
-,TRBJ2-7,TRBV6-2/TRBV6-3,many,CASSYPNEQYF,TGTGCCAGCAGTTACCCCAACGAGCAGTACTTC
-,TRBJ2-5,TRBV5-4,few,CASRLPGAVVETQYF,TGTGCCAGCCGCCTACCGGGGGCAGTTGTAGAGACCCAGTACTTC
-,TRBJ2-5,TRBV6-5,-,CASRRGSRWVQETQYF,TGTGCCAGCAGACGTGGTAGTAGATGGGTACAAGAGACCCAGTACTTC
-,TRBJ1-3,TRBV12-3/TRBV12-4,-,CASITPRGNTIYF,TGTGCCAGCATAACCCCACGGGGAAACACCATATATTTT
-,TRBJ2-1,TRBV12-3/TRBV12-4,-,CASTLQRDEQFF,TGTGCCAGCACTCTCCAGAGGGATGAGCAGTTCTTC
TRBD1,TRBJ1-2,TRBV7-3,-,CASSPYMIQGGSGYTF,TGTGCCAGCAGCCCATATATGATACAGGGGGGTAGTGGCTACACCTTC
TRBD1,TRBJ2-7,TRBV3-1,few,CASRGISYEQYF,TGTGCCTCCAGGGGGATCTCCTACGAGCAGTACTTC
-,TRBJ1-6,TRBV7-9,-,CASSLLGGPLHF,TGTGCCAGCAGCCTCCTTGGGGGGCCCCTCCACTTT
TRBD1,TRBJ1-2,TRBV24-1,-,CATSETGGGYGYTF,TGTGCCACCAGTGAGACAGGGGGAGGATATGGCTACACCTTC
TRBD1,TRBJ1-2,TRBV20-1,-,CSARGISIMKQGNYGYTF,TGCAGTGCTAGAGGAATCTCAATCATGAAACAGGGGAACTATGGCTACACCTTC
-,TRBJ1-2,TRBV5-1,-,CASSLEFYGYTF,TGCGCCAGCAGCTTGGAGTTTTATGGCTACACCTTC
-,TRBJ2-7,TRBV20-1,-,CSARDDHSLSYEQYF,TGCAGTGCTAGAGATGACCACTCCCTGTCCTACGAGCAGTACTTC
TRBD1,TRBJ2-6,TRBV29-1,-,CSVDSGGRANVLTF,TGCAGCGTTGATTCAGGGGGTCGGGCCAACGTCCTGACTTTC
TRBD2,TRBJ2-7,TRBV4-1,-,CASSQVPTSGGRNEQYF,TGTGCCAGCAGCCAAGTCCCCACTAGCGGGGGGCGCAATGAGCAGTACTTC
TRBD2,TRBJ2-4,TRBV12-3/TRBV12-4,-,CASSPLGRAPNIQYF,TGTGCCAGCAGCCCCTTGGGGAGGGCCCCAAACATTCAGTACTTC
-,TRBJ2-7,TRBV9,few,CASSEAGGSYEQYF,TGTGCCAGCAGTGAAGCTGGGGGCTCCTACGAGCAGTACTTC